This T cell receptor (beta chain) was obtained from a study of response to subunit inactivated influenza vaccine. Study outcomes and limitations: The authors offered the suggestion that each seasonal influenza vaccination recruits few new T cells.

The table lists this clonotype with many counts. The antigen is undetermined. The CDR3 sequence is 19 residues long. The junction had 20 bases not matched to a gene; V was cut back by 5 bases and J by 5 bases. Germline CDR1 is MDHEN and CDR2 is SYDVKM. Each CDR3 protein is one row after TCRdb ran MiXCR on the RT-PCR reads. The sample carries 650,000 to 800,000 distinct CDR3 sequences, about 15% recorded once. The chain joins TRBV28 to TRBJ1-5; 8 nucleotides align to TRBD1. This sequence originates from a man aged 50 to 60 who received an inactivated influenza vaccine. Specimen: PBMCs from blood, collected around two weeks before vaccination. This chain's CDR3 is CASSASGGLGSLGDQPQHF. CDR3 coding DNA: TGTGCCAGCAGTGCCTCAGGGGGCCTGGGCTCCTTGGGAGATCAGCCCCAGCATTTT.